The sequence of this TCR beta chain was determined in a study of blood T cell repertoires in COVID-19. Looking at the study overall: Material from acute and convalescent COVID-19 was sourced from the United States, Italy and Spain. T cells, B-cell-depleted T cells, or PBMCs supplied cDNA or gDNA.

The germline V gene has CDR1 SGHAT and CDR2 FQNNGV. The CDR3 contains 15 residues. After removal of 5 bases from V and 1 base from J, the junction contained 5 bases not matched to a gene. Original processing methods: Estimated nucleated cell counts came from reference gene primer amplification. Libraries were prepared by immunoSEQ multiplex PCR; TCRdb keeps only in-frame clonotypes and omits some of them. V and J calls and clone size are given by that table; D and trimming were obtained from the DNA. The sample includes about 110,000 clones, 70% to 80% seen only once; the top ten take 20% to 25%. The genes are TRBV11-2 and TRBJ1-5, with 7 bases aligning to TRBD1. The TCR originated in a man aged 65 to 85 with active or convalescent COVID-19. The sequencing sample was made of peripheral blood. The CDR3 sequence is CASSPTTGSNQPQHF. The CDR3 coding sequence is TGTGCCAGCAGCCCGACGACAGGGAGCAATCAGCCCCAGCATTTT.